A single sample is the source of the 11 T cell receptor beta chains below, sequenced in a study of blood T cell repertoires in COVID-19. Produced via immunoSEQ multiplex PCR; TCRdb's table is partial and in-frame only. This sample has approximately 230,000 clones, with approximately 90% found just once. Specimen: peripheral blood. These receptors came from a woman in her 30s with COVID-19, enrolled during active disease.

The chain is built from TRBV6-2 or TRBV6-3 and TRBJ2-7, with 7 bases matching TRBD1. The CDR3 is 14 amino acids. The V and J ends lost 2 bases and 2 bases, in that order; junction bases with no gene match: 3. The germline V gene has CDR1 MNHEY and CDR2 SVGEGT. CDR3 loop: CASSYRDSAYEQYF. For the CDR3, the DNA is TGTGCCAGCAGTTACAGGGACAGCGCCTACGAGCAGTACTTC.

V and J are TRBV2 and TRBJ1-2; unclear D gene. In germline, CDR1 is SNHLY, CDR2 FYNNEI. V dropped 4 bases and J dropped 0 bases, with 9 bases sitting between them. This CDR3 is built from 14 residues. CDR3 protein: CASSGPESNYGYTF. CDR3 nucleotide sequence: TGTGCCAGCAGTGGGCCAGAATCTAACTATGGCTACACCTTC.

The chain recombines TRBV18 with TRBJ2-7; no clear D. The CDR3 loop spans 13 amino acids. Germline-derived CDR1 and CDR2 are KGHSH and LQKENI. Trimming removed 1 base at V and 3 bases at J, with 7 bases between. CDR3 protein: CASSPQNYYEQYF. The CDR3 nucleotides read TGTGCCAGCTCACCACAGAACTACTACGAGCAGTACTTC. The full variable domain, rest sourced from reference TRBV18 and TRBJ2-7, is NAGVMQNPRHLVRRRGQEARLRCSPMKGHSHVYWYRQLPEEGLKFMVYLQKENIIDESGMPKERFSAEFPKEGPSILRIQQVVRGDSAAYFCASSPQNYYEQYFGPGTRLTVT.

The gene calls are TRBV28 and TRBJ2-7; TRBD1 matches at 7 bases. This CDR3 is built from 14 residues. Germline V gene data show CDR1 as MDHEN and CDR2 as SYDVKM. Trimming cost V 6 bases and J 2 bases; bases outside gene matches: 7. The CDR3 DNA is TGTGCCAGCAGGATCACAGGGGTCCCCTACGAGCAGTACTTC. Its protein product is CASRITGVPYEQYF.

This chain joins TRBV9 and TRBJ2-4, with 7 bases aligning to TRBD1. Trimming took 3 bases from V and 8 from J; bases not matched to a gene: 11. This CDR3 is built from 15 residues. From germline, CDR1 is SGDLS and CDR2 YYNGEE. The CDR3 DNA is TGTGCCAGCAGCGCCGGCAGGGGGAGACTGGACATTCAGTACTTC. Translated, it gives CASSAGRGRLDIQYF.

This rearrangement joins TRBV3-1 (or the pseudogene TRBV3-2) to TRBJ1-1; D remains unclear. Trimming removed 1 base at V and 1 base at J, with 13 bases between. Germline values: CDR1 LGHDT, CDR2 YNNKEL (reference sequence). The CDR3 extends over 16 amino acids. CDR3 DNA: TGTGCCAGCAGCCAAGTCGGTATTAAAAGGAACACTGAAGCTTTCTTT. It encodes CASSQVGIKRNTEAFF.

The chain joins TRBV6-5 to TRBJ1-5; 9 bases are a match to TRBD1. The junction had 5 bases not matched to a gene; V was cut back by 8 bases and J by 6 bases. In germline, CDR1 is MNHEY, CDR2 SVGAGI. The CDR3 is 13 residues long. Here the CDR3 DNA reads TGTGCCAGCGACGACAGGGGGTTTCAGCCCCAGCATTTT. It is translated as CASDDRGFQPQHF.

On this clone itself: This CDR3 is also generated by other DNA sequences in the sample. The chain joins TRBV11-3 to TRBJ1-3, with 7 nucleotides matching TRBD1. V lost 5 bases, J lost 2 bases, and 0 bases stayed unmatched. Germline lookup yields CDR1 SGHNT and CDR2 YENEEA. This CDR3 has 13 amino acids. CDR3 sequence (DNA): TGTGCCAGCAGCCAGGGGGCTGGAAACACCATATATTTT. Its translation is CASSQGAGNTIYF.

The chain joins TRBV27 to TRBJ2-7; the match to TRBD1 covers 8 bases. The CDR3 consists of 14 residues. CDR1 and CDR2 from the germline V gene are MNHEY and SMNVEV (reference sequence). V dropped 6 bases and J dropped 4; count of bases not matched to a gene: 8. The CDR3 coding sequence is TGTGCCAGCAGCAAGGACAGGGCTGTGTACGAGCAGTACTTC. It specifies CASSKDRAVYEQYF.

CDR3: CASSKGGNQPQHF. CDR3 sequence (DNA): TGTGCCAGTAGTAAGGGAGGCAATCAGCCCCAGCATTTT. J is TRBJ1-5 and V is TRBV19; D remains unclear. V lost 4 bases, J lost 2 bases, and 6 bases lay in between. The CDR3 spans 13 residues. Germline CDR1 reads LNHDA; CDR2 reads SQIVND (reference sequence). Variable domain in full (rest from reference TRBV19 and TRBJ1-5): DGGITQSPKYLFRKEGQNVTLSCEQNLNHDAMYWYRQDPGQGLRLIYYSQIVNDFQKGDIAEGYSVSREKKESFPLTVTSAQKNPTAFYLCASSKGGNQPQHFGDGTRLSIL.

The chain recombines TRBV29-1 with TRBJ1-3; D perhaps matches TRBD1 (5 bases). This CDR3 comprises 13 residues. The ends were cut back, 7 bases at V and 8 bases at J, with 18 bases in the middle. The V gene's germline CDR1 is SQVTM and CDR2 ANQGSEA. The CDR3 DNA reads TGCAGCGCCGACACAGGTTCTGGGGACACCATATATTTT. Translation gives CSADTGSGDTIYF.